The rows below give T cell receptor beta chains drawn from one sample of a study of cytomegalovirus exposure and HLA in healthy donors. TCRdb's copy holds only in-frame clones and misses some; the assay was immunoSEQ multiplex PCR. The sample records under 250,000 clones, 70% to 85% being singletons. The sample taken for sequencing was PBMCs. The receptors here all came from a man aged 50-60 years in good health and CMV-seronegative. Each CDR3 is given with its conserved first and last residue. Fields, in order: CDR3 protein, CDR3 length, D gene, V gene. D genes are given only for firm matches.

CDR3: CASGQGADTQYF; length: 12; D: TRBD1; V: TRBV14
CDR3: CASSYASGGETQYF; length: 14; D: TRBD2; V: TRBV6-5
CDR3: CACTWDRHSNQPQHF; length: 15; D: TRBD1; V: TRBV19
CDR3: CASSLRTPTGELFF; length: 14; D: -; V: TRBV28
CDR3: CASLPNRAVDEQYF; length: 14; D: -; V: TRBV6-6
CDR3: CASSFLSGRGGTDTQYF; length: 17; D: TRBD2; V: TRBV7-3
CDR3: CASSSTGLGNTIYF; length: 14; D: -; V: TRBV6-5
CDR3: CASSAPLSSYNEQFF; length: 15; D: -; V: TRBV5-1
CDR3: CASSHQQRRETQYF; length: 14; D: -; V: TRBV7-8
CDR3: CASSLELAASYEQYF; length: 15; D: TRBD2; V: TRBV5-8
CDR3: CASSRGTGTSYEQYF; length: 15; D: TRBD1; V: TRBV7-2
CDR3: CASSFSPPGQGLYEQYF; length: 17; D: TRBD1; V: TRBV27
CDR3: CASGGDLSNQPQHF; length: 14; D: -; V: TRBV27
CDR3: CASSYSISGPYEQYF; length: 15; D: -; V: TRBV6-5
CDR3: CASSPTPGMTEAFF; length: 14; D: -; V: TRBV9
CDR3: CASSRSGTQLWDYTF; length: 15; D: -; V: TRBV27
CDR3: CASSFFSGSLETQYF; length: 15; D: TRBD2; V: TRBV5-5
CDR3: CASSTIGGQGAYEQYF; length: 16; D: TRBD1; V: TRBV27
CDR3: CASSQDGTGQNTEAFF; length: 16; D: -; V: TRBV14
CDR3: CAISGAGTLLKYNEQFF; length: 17; D: -; V: TRBV10-3
CDR3: CASSYRRAQPREEQYF; length: 16; D: -; V: TRBV6-5
CDR3: CASSSRGGQGSYEQYF; length: 16; D: TRBD1; V: TRBV5-1
CDR3: CASSQGETTYDEQFF; length: 15; D: -; V: TRBV4-2
CDR3: CASSLRGANTEAFF; length: 14; D: -; V: TRBV27
CDR3: CASNRGFNEQFF; length: 12; D: TRBD1; V: TRBV28
CDR3: CASSRQSSYEQYF; length: 13; D: -; V: TRBV2
CDR3: CASSLTSGTTDTQYF; length: 15; D: TRBD2; V: TRBV5-1
CDR3: CASSYSSGRTDTQYF; length: 15; D: TRBD2; V: TRBV6-5
CDR3: CASTGSGRNTGELFF; length: 15; D: TRBD2; V: TRBV2
CDR3: CASSIGGTNEQFF; length: 13; D: -; V: TRBV19
CDR3: CASSLGLAGGLQYF; length: 14; D: TRBD2; V: TRBV5-6
CDR3: CASTRGGYSNQPQHF; length: 15; D: -; V: TRBV21-1
CDR3: CAISGTSGSSTDTQYF; length: 16; D: TRBD2; V: TRBV10-3
CDR3: CASSEVAGGYEQYF; length: 14; D: TRBD2; V: TRBV6-1
CDR3: CASSYGRNTEAFF; length: 13; D: -; V: TRBV6-5
CDR3: CASSSSRDRPLSEQFF; length: 16; D: TRBD1; V: TRBV7-2
CDR3: CASRSRARDQPQHF; length: 14; D: -; V: TRBV28
CDR3: CASSLTGFGVLPYEQYF; length: 17; D: -; V: TRBV7-9
CDR3: CASSLDRMNTEAFF; length: 14; D: -; V: TRBV5-8
CDR3: CASSLDDSLGRSGNTIYF; length: 18; D: -; V: TRBV11-3
CDR3: CASAYRAQGTDTQYF; length: 15; D: -; V: TRBV27